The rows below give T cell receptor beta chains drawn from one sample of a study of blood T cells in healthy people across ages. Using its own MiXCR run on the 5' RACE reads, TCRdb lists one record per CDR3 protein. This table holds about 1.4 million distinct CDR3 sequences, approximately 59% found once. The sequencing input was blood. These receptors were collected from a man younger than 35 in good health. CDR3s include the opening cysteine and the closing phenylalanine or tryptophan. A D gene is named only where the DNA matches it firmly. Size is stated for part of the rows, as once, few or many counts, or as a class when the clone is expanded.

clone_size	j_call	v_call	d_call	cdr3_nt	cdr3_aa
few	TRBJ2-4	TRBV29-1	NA	TGCAGCGTTTCAGCGTCCCTAGCCAAAAACATTCAGTACTTC	CSVSASLAKNIQYF
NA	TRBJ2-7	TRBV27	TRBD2	TGTGCCAGCAGTTTGATAGCGGGATCCTACGAGCAGTACTTC	CASSLIAGSYEQYF
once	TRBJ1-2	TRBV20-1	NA	TGCAGTGCTAGAATGCGCTATGGCTACACCTTC	CSARMRYGYTF
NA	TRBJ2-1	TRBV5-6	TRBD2	TGTGCCAGCAGCTTAGCGGGAGTCGAGTCTGAGCAGTTCTTC	CASSLAGVESEQFF
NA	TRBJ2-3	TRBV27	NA	TGTGCCAGCAGTTTCCTTACCGGGAACACAGATACGCAGTATTTT	CASSFLTGNTDTQYF
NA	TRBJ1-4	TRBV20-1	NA	TGCAGTGCTAGAGATCTGGGACTGGGGAATGAAAAACTGTTTTTT	CSARDLGLGNEKLFF
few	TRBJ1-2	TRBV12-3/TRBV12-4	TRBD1	TGTGCCAGCAGTTTTTTTGGGACAGACTATATTCTAGACTATGGCTACACCTTC	CASSFFGTDYILDYGYTF
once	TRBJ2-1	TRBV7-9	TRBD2	TGTGCCAGCAGAGGGGTGGGCGGGGGGTCCTTGAATTTGCAGTTCTTC	CASRGVGGGSLNLQFF
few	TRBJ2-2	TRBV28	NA	TGTGCCAGCAGATATAGCACCGGGGAGCTGTTTTTT	CASRYSTGELFF
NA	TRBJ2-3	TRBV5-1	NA	TGCGCCAGCAGCTTGGCAGGGGAGGTAGATACGCAGTATTTT	CASSLAGEVDTQYF
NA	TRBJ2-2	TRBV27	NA	TGTGCCAGCAGTATCTCAGGGACCGGGGAGCTGTTTTTT	CASSISGTGELFF